Below, 16 T cell receptor beta chains from the same sample are listed, as sequenced in a study of cytomegalovirus exposure and HLA in healthy donors. PCR employed 60 Vbeta and 13 Jbeta primers. TCRdb's copy holds only in-frame clones and misses some; the assay was immunoSEQ multiplex PCR. This table holds approximately 140,000 clones, 78% found once. Sequenced input: PBMCs. The receptors here all came from a woman aged 35 to 49 in good health and CMV-seronegative.

The chain carries TRBV4-2 and TRBJ2-7; TRBD1 matches at 7 bases. Germline V gene data show CDR1 as LGHNA and CDR2 as YNFKEQ. The CDR3 length is 15 residues. V lost 3 bases and J lost 2; bases outside the gene matches: 7. This CDR3 reads CASSQSGTATYEQYF. For the CDR3, the DNA is TGTGCCAGCAGCCAGTCCGGGACAGCTACCTACGAGCAGTACTTC.

The chain uses TRBV5-6 and TRBJ1-1; D might be TRBD1 (5 bases). This CDR3 has 15 residues. Trimming removed 4 bases from V and 0 bases from J, with 13 bases in between. Looked up from germline, CDR1 is SGHDT and CDR2 is YYEEEE. For the CDR3, the DNA is TGTGCCAGCAGCATCCAGGGTCGCCTGAACACTGAAGCTTTCTTT. It translates to CASSIQGRLNTEAFF.

The rearrangement uses TRBV2 and TRBJ1-2; TRBD1 might be the D (6 bases). With 6 bases removed from V and 4 bases from J, the gap between germline ends came to 18 bases. The CDR3 contains 15 residues. Germline-derived CDR1 and CDR2 are SNHLY and FYNNEI. The CDR3 sequence: CASSLGGASSYGYTF. The CDR3 nucleotides read TGTGCCAGCAGCTTAGGGGGGGCGTCTAGCTATGGCTACACCTTC.

The chain has TRBV5-1 and TRBJ1-5, with D perhaps matching TRBD1 (5 bases). Germline V gives CDR1 SGHRS, CDR2 YFSETQ. The V gene lost 0 bases and the J gene lost 0 bases, with 10 bases spanning the gap. This CDR3 comprises 16 residues. The CDR3 DNA sequence: TGCGCCAGCAGCTTGGCCGGGGGGGATAGCAATCAGCCCCAGCATTTT. Translating gives CASSLAGGDSNQPQHF. Full variable domain (missing parts from reference TRBV5-1 and TRBJ1-5): KAGVTQTPRYLIKTRGQQVTLSCSPISGHRSVSWYQQTPGQGLQFLFEYFSETQRNKGNFPGRFSGRQFSNSRSEMNVSTLELGDSALYLCASSLAGGDSNQPQHFGDGTRLSIL.

Only a few counts were recorded for this clone. V usage is TRBV6-4 and J usage is TRBJ2-3; 10 bases are shared with TRBD2. The V gene's germline CDR1 is MRHNA and CDR2 SNTAGT. CDR3 length: 16 residues. V dropped 0 bases and J dropped 3; count of bases not matched to a gene: 3. CDR3 bases: TGTGCCAGCAGTGACTCGAGCGGGGGGGCGACAGATACGCAGTATTTT. Translating gives CASSDSSGGATDTQYF.

This clone was seen only a few times. V is TRBV19 and J is TRBJ1-1; 8 nucleotides align to TRBD1. The CDR3 spans 14 residues. Germline trimming cut 4 bases from V and 5 bases from J; bases unmatched to any gene: 6. Germline-derived CDR1 and CDR2 are LNHDA and SQIVND (reference sequence). CDR3 amino acids: CASSRRTGRTEAFF. The CDR3 bases are TGTGCCAGTAGTAGGAGGACAGGGAGGACTGAAGCTTTCTTT. Looking up the rest from reference TRBV19 and TRBJ1-1 gives the full variable domain: DGGITQSPKYLFRKEGQNVTLSCEQNLNHDAMYWYRQDPGQGLRLIYYSQIVNDFQKGDIAEGYSVSREKKESFPLTVTSAQKNPTAFYLCASSRRTGRTEAFFGQGTRLTVV.

This sequence joins TRBV7-9 and TRBJ2-7, with D maybe TRBD2 (5 bases). Germline V gives CDR1 SEHNR, CDR2 FQNEAQ (reference sequence). The CDR3 consists of 14 residues. V dropped 5 bases and J dropped 6 bases, with 17 bases sitting between them. CDR3 sequence: CASSPTWGVGEQYF. Written as DNA, the CDR3 is TGTGCCAGCAGCCCAACCTGGGGAGTCGGCGAGCAGTACTTC.

The chain recombines TRBV7-2 with TRBJ1-6; 12 bases align to TRBD1. J lost 10 bases, V lost 4 bases, and 5 bases had no gene match. The CDR3 length is 15 residues. The germline CDR1 and CDR2 sequences are SGHTA and FQGNSA. The DNA of the CDR3 is TGTGCCAGCAGCTGGGGAGGGACAGGGGGCTCACCCCTCCACTTT. Protein product: CASSWGGTGGSPLHF.

This chain joins TRBV5-6 and TRBJ2-5; D uncertain. CDR3 size: 15 residues. V was trimmed by 1 base and J by 4 bases, leaving 14 bases between them. The V gene's germline CDR1 is SGHDT and CDR2 YYEEEE. The CDR3 is CASSLMVGSGETQYF. In nucleotides, the CDR3 is TGTGCCAGCAGCTTGATGGTTGGGTCGGGAGAGACCCAGTACTTC.

Sample share makes this clone medium-sized. The gene calls are TRBV2 and TRBJ2-2, with TRBD2 identical over 10 bases. CDR1 is SNHLY and CDR2 is FYNNEI in the germline V gene. V shed 0 bases, J shed 0 bases, and the junction held 22 bases outside the gene matches. The CDR3 runs to 24 residues. The CDR3 DNA reads as TGTGCCAGCAGTGAAGCTCGGTCTCCTAGCGGGAGTCGTGAACGGCTCACGAACACCGGGGAGCTGTTTTTT. Residues: CASSEARSPSGSRERLTNTGELFF. Full variable domain (remainder filled in from reference TRBV2 and TRBJ2-2): EPEVTQTPSHQVTQMGQEVILRCVPISNHLYFYWYRQILGQKVEFLVSFYNNEISEKSEIFDDQFSVERPDGSNFTLKIRSTKLEDSAMYFCASSEARSPSGSRERLTNTGELFFGEGSRLTVL.

The chain has TRBV5-1 and TRBJ1-2; 7 positions agree with TRBD1. The CDR3 is 14 amino acids. Trimming cost V 2 bases and J 2 bases; bases outside gene matches: 3. Germline CDR1 and CDR2: SGHRS and YFSETQ. In nucleotides, the CDR3 is TGCGCCAGCAGCTTAGGACAGGCAAACTATGGCTACACCTTC. Translation gives CASSLGQANYGYTF.

J is TRBJ1-1 and V is TRBV29-1, with 7 positions matching TRBD1. Losses at the gene ends were 5 bases for V and 3 bases for J; bases not matched to a gene: 6. The CDR3 has 13 residues. Germline CDR1 SQVTM, CDR2 ANQGSEA. This CDR3 is CSVSVQGDTEAFF. CDR3 coding DNA: TGCAGCGTTTCTGTCCAGGGGGACACTGAAGCTTTCTTT.

This chain connects TRBV27 to TRBJ1-2; the match to TRBD1 covers 8 bases. This CDR3 has 15 amino acids. CDR1 and CDR2 (germline): MNHEY, SMNVEV (reference sequence). V was pared by 5 bases and J by 7 bases, with 12 bases of the junction left unmatched. In DNA, the CDR3 is TGTGCCAGCAGTACCGCCGTGGACAGGGCTGGTGGCTACACCTTC. It encodes CASSTAVDRAGGYTF.

The chain combines TRBV9 with TRBJ2-3; D ambiguous. Germline V gene sequence: CDR1 SGDLS, CDR2 YYNGEE. This CDR3 contains 14 residues. With 0 bases removed from V and 2 bases from J, the gap between germline ends came to 7 bases. The CDR3 DNA reads as TGTGCCAGCAGCGTAGACGGTGTCACAGATACGCAGTATTTT. It translates to CASSVDGVTDTQYF.

The chain employs TRBV7-2 and TRBJ2-5; TRBD2 agrees at 7 bases. This CDR3 is 15 amino acids long. Trimming at V came to 5 bases and at J to 2 bases, leaving 8 bases not matched to a gene. Germline assignment: CDR1 SGHTA and CDR2 FQGNSA. The CDR3 loop reads CASSPYRDYQETQYF. Written as DNA, the CDR3 is TGTGCCAGCAGCCCCTACCGGGACTATCAAGAGACCCAGTACTTC.

This rearrangement joins TRBV5-1 to TRBJ2-3; D gene ambiguous. V lost 0 bases and J 0 bases, leaving 5 bases between the germline ends. From germline, CDR1 is SGHRS and CDR2 YFSETQ. The CDR3 is 14 amino acids. The CDR3: CASSLGASTDTQYF. The DNA of the CDR3 is TGCGCCAGCAGCTTGGGGGCGAGCACAGATACGCAGTATTTT. The full variable domain, with the rest looked up from reference TRBV5-1 and TRBJ2-3, is KAGVTQTPRYLIKTRGQQVTLSCSPISGHRSVSWYQQTPGQGLQFLFEYFSETQRNKGNFPGRFSGRQFSNSRSEMNVSTLELGDSALYLCASSLGASTDTQYFGPGTRLTVL.